The clone carrying this T cell receptor (beta chain) appeared once. Its target is not known. These data originate in a study of cytomegalovirus exposure and HLA in healthy donors. Study observations and caveats: Many donors carried some public TCRs, although rarity characterized most TCR sequences. Association with HLA alleles at 0.05 false discovery rate was found for 15,000 or so TCR beta sequences in a later analysis.

The CMV serostatus of this donor was not recorded. Use of 60 Vbeta and 13 Jbeta primers characterized the PCR. Generated by immunoSEQ multiplex PCR, the TCRdb table keeps only in-frame clones and is missing some. The sample shows about 150,000 clones, about four fifths of them seen only once. CDR1 GTSNPN and CDR2 SVGIG come from the germline V gene (reference sequence). The junction had 9 bases not matched to a gene; V was cut back by 0 bases and J by 8 bases. The CDR3 covers 16 residues. The receptor was derived from a human donor in good health. The rearrangement links TRBV30 to TRBJ1-6; 8 bases are a match to TRBD1. The sample taken for sequencing was PBMCs. CDR3 region: CAWSVSRTGRDSPLHF. The CDR3 DNA reads TGTGCCTGGAGTGTTAGTCGGACAGGGAGGGATTCACCCCTCCACTTT.